These 11 T cell receptor beta chains came from one sample sequenced in a study of cytomegalovirus exposure and HLA in healthy donors. Vbeta (60) and Jbeta (13) primers were used in the PCR. Method: immunoSEQ multiplex PCR; TCRdb's copy keeps in-frame clones and lacks some. In the table there are about 140,000 clones, approximately 79% of which are singletons. Sequencing was done on a sample of PBMCs. These receptor sequences come from a female donor in good health and CMV-seronegative.

The chain employs TRBV5-4 and TRBJ2-7; 7 positions match TRBD2. Germline V gives CDR1 SGHNT, CDR2 YYREEE (reference sequence). J gave up 3 bases and V 4 bases, and 13 bases lay outside the gene matches. This CDR3 spans 16 amino acids. CDR3 amino acids: CASSLPPLAAFYEQYF. As DNA, the CDR3 is TGTGCCAGCAGCCTCCCCCCTCTAGCGGCCTTCTACGAGCAGTACTTC.

The chain uses TRBV5-4 and TRBJ2-2; D perhaps matches TRBD2 (5 bases). V was trimmed by 0 bases and J by 4 bases, leaving 10 bases between them. Per germline, CDR1 SGHNT and CDR2 YYREEE (reference sequence). This CDR3 comprises 15 residues. The DNA of the CDR3 is TGTGCCAGCAGCTTGGACGGGAAAGGCACCGGGGAGCTGTTTTTT. Translated, it gives CASSLDGKGTGELFF.

V gene TRBV15 combines with J gene TRBJ2-7, with D unresolved. The CDR3 loop spans 14 amino acids. Germline V gives CDR1 LNHNV, CDR2 YYDKDF (reference sequence). V dropped 3 bases and J dropped 1 base, with 10 bases sitting between them. CDR3 in DNA: TGTGCCACCAGCAGGGTAGAGAGGTCCTACGAGCAGTACTTC. Translation: CATSRVERSYEQYF.

The table lists this clone with a count of one. The chain combines TRBV27 with TRBJ2-5; 8 bases align to TRBD1. V shed 5 bases and J 1 base; nucleotides not matched to a gene: 6. The germline V gene encodes CDR1 MNHEY and CDR2 SMNVEV (reference sequence). This CDR3 region has 15 residues. The CDR3 bases are TGTGCCAGCAGTCAACGGGACAGGTTCCAAGAGACCCAGTACTTC. As protein: CASSQRDRFQETQYF.

On this clone itself: The junction shows a germline mismatch at one end, possibly a read error. The gene calls are TRBV27 and TRBJ2-7; 7 positions match TRBD2. Germline V CDR1 and CDR2: MNHEY, SMNVEV (reference sequence). The CDR3 extends over 15 amino acids. CDR3 in DNA: TGTGCCAGCAGCTTATCGCCTAGCGGTTCCTACGAGCAGTACTTC. It is translated as CASSLSPSGSYEQYF.

V gene TRBV27 combines with J gene TRBJ1-1; D is unresolved. CDR1 MNHEY and CDR2 SMNVEV come from the germline V gene (reference sequence). The CDR3 extends over 13 amino acids. Trimming stripped 3 bases from V and 11 bases from J, with 16 bases between. The CDR3 is CASSFVVTGEAFF. In DNA, the CDR3 is TGTGCCAGCAGTTTTGTCGTCACTGGGGAGGCTTTCTTT.

The chain joins TRBV28 to TRBJ2-7, with D perhaps TRBD2 (6 bases). This CDR3 has 13 amino acids. Trimming took 8 bases from V and 4 from J, leaving 15 bases between them. Germline-derived CDR1 and CDR2 are MDHEN and SYDVKM. The CDR3 bases are TGTGCCAGCGCCACCGGGACTGCTTACGAGCAGTACTTC. The encoded protein is CASATGTAYEQYF. The entire variable domain, with the rest obtained from reference TRBV28 and TRBJ2-7, is as follows: DVKVTQSSRYLVKRTGEKVFLECVQDMDHENMFWYRQDPGLGLRLIYFSYDVKMKEKGDIPEGYSVSREKKERFSLILESASTNQTSMYLCASATGTAYEQYFGPGTRLTVT.

The chain carries TRBV27 and TRBJ2-1; D remains ambiguous. Trimming stripped 6 bases from V and 0 bases from J, with 18 bases between. CDR3 length equals 17 residues. The germline gives CDR1 MNHEY, CDR2 SMNVEV (reference sequence). In DNA form, the CDR3 reads TGTGCCAGCAGACCAAGAGGTCGCGGTAACTCCTACAATGAGCAGTTCTTC. This translates into CASRPRGRGNSYNEQFF.

The genes are TRBV19 and TRBJ1-1; D unclear. Germline CDR1 LNHDA, CDR2 SQIVND (reference sequence). Trimming took 3 bases from V and 1 from J, leaving 12 bases between them. This CDR3 has 15 amino acids. The CDR3 here is CASSISMLPNTEAFF. The CDR3 DNA sequence: TGTGCCAGTAGTATTAGTATGCTCCCGAACACTGAAGCTTTCTTT.

J is TRBJ2-5 and V is TRBV7-9, with TRBD2 matching 11 bases. J gave up 0 bases and V 5 bases, and 5 bases lay outside the gene matches. The CDR3 loop spans 16 amino acids. The V gene's germline CDR1 is SEHNR and CDR2 FQNEAQ (reference sequence). CDR3 DNA sequence: TGTGCCAGCAGCCCTAGACTAGCGGGAAACCAAGAGACCCAGTACTTC. This gives the protein CASSPRLAGNQETQYF.

The chain links TRBV29-1 to TRBJ2-3; 7 bases are shared with TRBD2. CDR1 is SQVTM and CDR2 is ANQGSEA in the germline V gene. This CDR3 is 14 amino acids long. V shed 6 bases and J 2 bases; nucleotides not matched to a gene: 8. CDR3 sequence reads: CSVVLAAHTDTQYF. Here the CDR3 DNA reads TGCAGCGTGGTCCTAGCGGCACACACAGATACGCAGTATTTT.